The clone carrying this T cell receptor (beta chain) was observed a few times. The entry originates in a study of blood T cell repertoires in COVID-19. Study summary: COVID-19 samples collected from the United States, Italy and Spain covered acute and convalescent phases. From T cells, B-cell-depleted T cells, or PBMCs came the material, which was cDNA or gDNA.

The trim removed 5 bases at V and 3 bases at J, leaving 11 bases unmatched. The CDR3 covers 16 residues. CDR1 and CDR2 (germline): MNHEY, SVGEGT. How the authors handled the data: For nucleated cells, counts were estimated from reference gene primer amplification. The method was immunoSEQ multiplex PCR; TCRdb's version includes in-frame clones alone and lacks a portion of them. For V, J and clone size, that table is used; D and trimming come from the DNA. Counted here are about 96,000 clones, around 81% occurring once; the ten biggest clones make up 8% to 9%. The sample was peripheral blood. The chain combines TRBV6-2 or TRBV6-3 with TRBJ1-1; 8 bases agree with TRBD1. The clonotype was recovered from a man aged 45 to 65 who had recovered from COVID-19. The CDR3 loop is CASSTGQGLGDTEAFF. Written as DNA, the CDR3 is TGTGCCAGCAGTACTGGACAGGGTCTAGGGGACACTGAAGCTTTCTTT.